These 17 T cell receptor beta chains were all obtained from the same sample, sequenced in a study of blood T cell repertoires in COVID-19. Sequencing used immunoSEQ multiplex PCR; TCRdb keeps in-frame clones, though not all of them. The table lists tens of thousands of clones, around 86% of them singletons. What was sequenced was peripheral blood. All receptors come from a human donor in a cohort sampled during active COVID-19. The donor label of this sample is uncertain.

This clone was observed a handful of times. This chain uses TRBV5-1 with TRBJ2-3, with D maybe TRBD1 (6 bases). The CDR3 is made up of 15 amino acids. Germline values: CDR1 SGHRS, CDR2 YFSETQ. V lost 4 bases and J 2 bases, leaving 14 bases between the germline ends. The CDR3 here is CASSPGQPNTDTQYF. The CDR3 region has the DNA TGCGCCAGCAGCCCAGGACAGCCTAACACAGATACGCAGTATTTT.

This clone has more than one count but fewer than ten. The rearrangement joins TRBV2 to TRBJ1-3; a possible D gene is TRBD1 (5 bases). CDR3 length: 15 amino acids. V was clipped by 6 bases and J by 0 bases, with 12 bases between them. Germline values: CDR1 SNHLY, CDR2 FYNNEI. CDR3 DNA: TGTGCCAGCAGCGGAGACAGAAACTCTGGAAACACCATATATTTT. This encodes CASSGDRNSGNTIYF.

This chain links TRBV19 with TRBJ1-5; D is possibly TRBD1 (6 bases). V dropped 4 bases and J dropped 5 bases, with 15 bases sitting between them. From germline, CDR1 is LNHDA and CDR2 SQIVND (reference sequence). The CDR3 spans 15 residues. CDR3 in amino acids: CASSTPRGGDQPQHF. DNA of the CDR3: TGTGCCAGTAGTACCCCAAGGGGGGGGGATCAGCCCCAGCATTTT.

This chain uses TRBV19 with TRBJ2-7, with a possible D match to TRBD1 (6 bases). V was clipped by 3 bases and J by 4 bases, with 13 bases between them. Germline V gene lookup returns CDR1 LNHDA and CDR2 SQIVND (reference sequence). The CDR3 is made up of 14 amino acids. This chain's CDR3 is CASSIPGAAYEQYF. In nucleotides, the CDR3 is TGTGCCAGTAGTATTCCAGGGGCCGCTTACGAGCAGTACTTC.

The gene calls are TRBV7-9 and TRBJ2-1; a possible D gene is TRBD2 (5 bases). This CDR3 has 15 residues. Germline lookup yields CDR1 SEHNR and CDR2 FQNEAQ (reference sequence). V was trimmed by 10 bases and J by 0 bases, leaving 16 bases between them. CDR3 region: CATSLGESSYNEQFF. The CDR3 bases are TGTGCCACCTCACTCGGGGAGAGCTCCTACAATGAGCAGTTCTTC.

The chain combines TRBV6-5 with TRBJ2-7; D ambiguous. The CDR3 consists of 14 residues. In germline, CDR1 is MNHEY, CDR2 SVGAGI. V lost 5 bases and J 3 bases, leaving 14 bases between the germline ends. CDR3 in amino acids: CASSPGSSDYEQYF. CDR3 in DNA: TGTGCCAGCAGTCCCGGGTCGAGTGACTACGAGCAGTACTTC.

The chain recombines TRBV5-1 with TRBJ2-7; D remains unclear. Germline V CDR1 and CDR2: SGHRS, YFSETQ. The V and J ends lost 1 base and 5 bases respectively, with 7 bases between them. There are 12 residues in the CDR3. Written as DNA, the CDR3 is TGCGCCAGCAGCTTGTGGGCAAACGAGCAGTACTTC. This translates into CASSLWANEQYF.

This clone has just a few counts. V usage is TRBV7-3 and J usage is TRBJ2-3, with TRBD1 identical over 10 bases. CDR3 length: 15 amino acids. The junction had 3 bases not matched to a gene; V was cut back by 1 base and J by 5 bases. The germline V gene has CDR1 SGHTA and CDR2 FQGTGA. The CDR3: CASSLMGQGIDTQYF. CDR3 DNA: TGTGCCAGCAGCTTAATGGGACAGGGGATAGATACGCAGTATTTT.

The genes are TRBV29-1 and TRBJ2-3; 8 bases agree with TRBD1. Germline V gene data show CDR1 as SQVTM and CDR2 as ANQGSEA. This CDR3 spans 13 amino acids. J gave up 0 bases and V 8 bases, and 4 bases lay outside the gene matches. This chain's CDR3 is CSLRTGSTDTQYF. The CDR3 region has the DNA TGCAGCTTAAGGACAGGGAGCACAGATACGCAGTATTTT.

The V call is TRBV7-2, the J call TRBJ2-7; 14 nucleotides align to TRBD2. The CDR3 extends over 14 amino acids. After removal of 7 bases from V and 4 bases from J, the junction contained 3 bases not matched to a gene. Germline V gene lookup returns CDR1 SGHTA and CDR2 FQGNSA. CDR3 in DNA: TGTGCCAGCATGACTAGCGGGGGGGATTACGAGCAGTACTTC. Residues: CASMTSGGDYEQYF.

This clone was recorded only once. This CDR3 reads CASSKRQGGYEQYF. In DNA, the CDR3 is TGTGCCAGCAGTAAGCGACAGGGGGGCTACGAGCAGTACTTC. J is TRBJ2-7 and V is TRBV6-2 or TRBV6-3, with TRBD1 matching over 9 bases. CDR3 length: 14 residues. Germline CDR1 MNHEY, CDR2 SVGEGT. The J segment lost 3 bases and the V segment lost 5 bases, leaving 5 bases of the junction unmatched.

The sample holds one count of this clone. The CDR3 spells CASSLARDRLYEQYF. In DNA form, the CDR3 reads TGTGCCAGCAGCTTAGCGAGGGACAGACTCTACGAGCAGTACTTC. The chain uses TRBV7-8 and TRBJ2-7, with 7 bases aligning to TRBD1. The CDR3 extends over 15 amino acids. Germline V gives CDR1 SGHVS, CDR2 FQNEAQ. The junction had 5 bases not matched to a gene; V was cut back by 0 bases and J by 3 bases.

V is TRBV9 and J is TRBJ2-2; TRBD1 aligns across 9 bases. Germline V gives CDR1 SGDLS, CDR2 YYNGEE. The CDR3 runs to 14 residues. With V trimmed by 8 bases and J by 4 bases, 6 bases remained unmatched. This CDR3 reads CASSGTGSTGELFF. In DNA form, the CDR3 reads TGTGCCAGTTCCGGGACAGGGTCCACCGGGGAGCTGTTTTTT. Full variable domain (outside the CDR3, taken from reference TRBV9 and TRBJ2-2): DSGVTQTPKHLITATGQRVTLRCSPRSGDLSVYWYQQSLDQGLQFLIQYYNGEERAKGNILERFSAQQFPDLHSELNLSSLELGDSALYFCASSGTGSTGELFFGEGSRLTVL.

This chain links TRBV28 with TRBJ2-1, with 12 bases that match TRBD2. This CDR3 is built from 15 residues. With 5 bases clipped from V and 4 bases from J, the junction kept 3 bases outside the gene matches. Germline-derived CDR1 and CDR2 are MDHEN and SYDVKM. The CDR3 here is CASSGLAGPYNEQFF. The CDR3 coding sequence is TGTGCCAGCAGTGGACTAGCGGGACCTTACAATGAGCAGTTCTTC.

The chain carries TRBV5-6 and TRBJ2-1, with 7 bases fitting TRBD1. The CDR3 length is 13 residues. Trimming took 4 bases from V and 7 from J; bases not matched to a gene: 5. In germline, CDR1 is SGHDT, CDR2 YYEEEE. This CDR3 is CASSPATGNEQFF. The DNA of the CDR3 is TGTGCCAGCAGCCCGGCGACAGGGAATGAGCAGTTCTTC.

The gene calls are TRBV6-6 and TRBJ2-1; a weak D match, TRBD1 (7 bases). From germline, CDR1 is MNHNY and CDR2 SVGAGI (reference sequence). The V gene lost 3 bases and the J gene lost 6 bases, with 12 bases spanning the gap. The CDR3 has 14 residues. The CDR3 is CASSYGQGGNEQFF. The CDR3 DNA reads TGTGCCAGCAGTTATGGGCAGGGGGGCAATGAGCAGTTCTTC.

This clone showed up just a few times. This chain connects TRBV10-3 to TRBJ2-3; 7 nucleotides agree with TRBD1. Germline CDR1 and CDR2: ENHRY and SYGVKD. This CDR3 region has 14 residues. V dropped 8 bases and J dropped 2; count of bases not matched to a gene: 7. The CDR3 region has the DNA TGTGCCATCCGTAGGGGGCCAGACACAGATACGCAGTATTTT. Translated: CAIRRGPDTDTQYF.